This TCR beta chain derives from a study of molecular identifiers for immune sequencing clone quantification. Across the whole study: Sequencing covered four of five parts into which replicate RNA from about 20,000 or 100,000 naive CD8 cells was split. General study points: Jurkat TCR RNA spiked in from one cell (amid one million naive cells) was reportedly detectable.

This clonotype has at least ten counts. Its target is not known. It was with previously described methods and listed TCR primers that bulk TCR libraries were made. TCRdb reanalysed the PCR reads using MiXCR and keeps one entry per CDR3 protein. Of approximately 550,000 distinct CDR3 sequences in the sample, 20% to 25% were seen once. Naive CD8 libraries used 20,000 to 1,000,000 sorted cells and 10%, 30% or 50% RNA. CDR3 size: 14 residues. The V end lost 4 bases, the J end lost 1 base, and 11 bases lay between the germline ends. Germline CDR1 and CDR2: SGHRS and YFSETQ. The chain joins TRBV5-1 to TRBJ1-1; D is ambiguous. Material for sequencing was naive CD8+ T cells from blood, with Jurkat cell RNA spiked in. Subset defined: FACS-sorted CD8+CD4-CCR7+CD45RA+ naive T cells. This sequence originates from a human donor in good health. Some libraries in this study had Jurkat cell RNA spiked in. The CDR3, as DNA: TGCGCCAGCAGCCCGGGTGCAGGGAACACTGAAGCTTTCTTT. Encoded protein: CASSPGAGNTEAFF.